This T cell receptor (beta chain) was identified in a study of blood T cell repertoires in COVID-19. The CDR3 spans 14 residues. The germline V and J ends were trimmed by 5 bases and 1 base, with 11 bases remaining between them. Germline V CDR1 and CDR2: MNHEY, SVGAGI. This clone came up once. Libraries were prepared by immunoSEQ multiplex PCR; TCRdb keeps only in-frame clonotypes and omits some of them. The sample contains 90,000 to 120,000 clones, roughly nine tenths of which appear only once. The source of this sequence is a middle-aged man with active or convalescent COVID-19. The rearrangement joins TRBV6-5 to TRBJ1-1; D gene unclear. Sequenced input: peripheral blood. CDR3 region: CASSPQAGNTEAFF. Here the CDR3 DNA reads TGTGCCAGCAGTCCCCAGGCTGGGAACACTGAAGCTTTCTTT.